Listed here is a single T cell receptor (beta chain). Symptom resolution, clearance, or two negative PCRs marked the recovered donors of Cohort 3. This specimen belongs to a study of blood T cell repertoires in COVID-19. Study information: Spain, Italy and the United States supplied samples that represented acute and convalescent COVID-19. PBMCs, B-cell-depleted T cells, or T cells provided the cDNA or gDNA that made up the material.

Sequencing was performed with immunoSEQ multiplex PCR; in TCRdb, only in-frame clones are kept and a portion is missing. Altogether about 200,000 clones are present, about 80% being singletons, with the ten largest covering 15%. Germline V gives CDR1 MNHEY, CDR2 SVGAGI. The CDR3 runs to 14 residues. V was trimmed by 4 bases and J by 5 bases, leaving 15 bases between them. The receptor was derived from a man between 40 and 49 years old who had recovered from COVID-19. The rearrangement links TRBV6-5 to TRBJ2-7; the D gene is possibly TRBD2 (6 bases). The source material was PBMCs or T cells enriched from blood (not recorded which). The CDR3 DNA reads TGTGCCAGCAGTTCCTTACAACCGGGGGACGAGCAGTACTTC. It yields the protein CASSSLQPGDEQYF.